This TCR beta chain derives from a study of monozygotic twins with inflammatory bowel disease. Study observations and caveats: The study found lower TCRbeta diversity (inverse Simpson) in IBD patients than in healthy co-twins.

Around 3,600 ng of total RNA went into each TCR library. For each CDR3 protein, TCRdb gives one entry from its re-call of the 5' RACE reads, without DNA. The listing contains just over 300,000 distinct CDR3 sequences. Comments on this clonotype: Its target is not known.

Per the germline V gene, CDR1 is LNHDA and CDR2 is SQIVND (reference sequence). The CDR3 has 12 amino acids. The sample comprised blood. This chain uses TRBV19 with TRBJ2-1; the TRBD1 assignment by TCRdb is unverifiable without DNA. The clonotype was recovered from a human donor with ulcerative colitis or Crohn's disease, or a healthy co-twin of an affected twin (not recorded which). The CDR3: CATRLSYNEQFF.